Sequencing of this T cell receptor (beta chain) was carried out in a study of blood T cell repertoires in COVID-19 (dated by TCRdb to 2020 to 2022). In the study overall: Samples covering the acute and convalescent phases of COVID-19 were provided by collaborators in the United States, Italy and Spain. The repertoires were released in a freely available public database meant as a resource for research on the immune response to SARS-CoV-2. HLA class I and class II types, where available, came from metadata supplied by the sample provider rather than from assay-based typing. Nearly every sample came with metadata listing a de-identified subject ID, COVID-19 status, age in years and sex. Samples came from the ongoing ImmuneRACE study (first 160 participants) plus 1,254 subjects from 6 global collaborators. The prospective study material was composed of cDNA or gDNA derived from T cells, B-cell-depleted T cells, or PBMCs. Deeply sampled blood TCRbeta repertoires from subjects exposed to, actively infected with, or recovered from COVID-19 were included in the dataset. The research as a whole found: The amount of clinical and demographic metadata varied by source and participant and was provided uncurated.

The collaborating institutions used their own protocols to collect whole blood in K2EDTA tubes. For TCRbeta analysis, collaborators shipped samples in one of three forms: frozen whole blood, isolated PBMCs, or DNA extracted from either of those sample types. TCRbeta CDR3 regions were amplified from genomic DNA using the immunoSEQ Assay, a bias-controlled multiplex PCR. Per the source publication's procedure: Within the assay, amplification of reference gene primers was used to estimate how many nucleated cells each sample contained. To quantify the absolute abundance of each unique TCRbeta CDR3 rearrangement, sequence reads were collapsed and filtered. For each sample, productive Simpson clonality was calculated by taking the square root of Simpson's diversity index across productive rearrangements. Imported from immuneACCESS, the table was reduced by TCRdb to in-frame sequences with V and J called. These copies leave out some clones; in studies compared against another copy, an unresolved V gene accounts for under half, and the cause of the remainder is not known. That table is the source of V, J and clone size, and D and trimming were worked out from the DNA. In this sample the table shows 250,000 to 300,000 clones, around 81% of which occur a single time. The ten largest make up about 3.2% of the sample.

As to this clone: No antigen is known for it. No much larger clone is present one base from it, and per-base qualities are unavailable.

Looking up the germline V gene yields CDR1 SGHTA and CDR2 FQGTGA. The CDR3 sequence holds 15 residues, the cysteine and phenylalanine included. Of all the DNA, just the CDR3 is kept, 45 bases in frame from base 1. Cut back by 4 bases and 4 bases, the V and J ends lie 13 bases apart. This receptor was obtained from a woman aged 60-75 years with active or convalescent COVID-19. Source material: peripheral blood. This chain joins TRBV7-3 to TRBJ2-2; TRBD2 could be the D gene, as 6 bases match. The CDR3 in this case is CASSSGTLSTGELFF. At the DNA level, the sequence is TGTGCCAGCAGCTCCGGGACTCTCTCCACCGGGGAGCTGTTTTTT.